This T cell receptor beta chain was recovered during a study of early T cells in non-severe SARS-CoV-2 infection. Across the whole study: Chains from this unsorted whole-blood bulk RNA could not be paired.

The sample holds a few counts of this clonotype. Its antigen is as yet unknown. Attached unique molecular identifiers marked individual cDNA molecules. TCRdb recomputed calls from the 5' RACE reads with MiXCR, one row per CDR3 protein. The sample holds approximately 64,000 distinct CDR3 sequences; less than 20% are singletons and the top ten take around 9.8%. This CDR3 has 15 residues. Germline loops: CDR1 LGHDT, CDR2 YNNKEL (reference sequence). The V end lost 0 bases, the J end lost 3 bases, and 12 bases lay between the germline ends. General study points: Matching results from VDJdb favored anti-spike CD8 responses, leaving private and CD4 specificities undetected.

The rearrangement joins TRBV3-1 to TRBJ2-7, with TRBD2 as a possible D gene (5 bases). Material: whole blood, obtained at baseline. The sequence was collected from an adult who was a healthcare worker with PCR-confirmed SARS-CoV-2 infection or an uninfected control (not recorded which). The CDR3 DNA reads as TGTGCCAGCAGCCAAGAGGCGGGCCGCAGCTACGAGCAGTACTTC. Translation: CASSQEAGRSYEQYF.